These 27 T cell receptor beta chains were all obtained from the same sample, sequenced in a study of circulating CD8 cells and anti-PD-1 response in melanoma. Four subsets defined by PD-1 and/or TIGIT were sorted from live CD3+CD8+TCRalphabeta+ cells. The QIAseq Immune Repertoire TCR panel built the libraries from 15 ng of total RNA. TCRdb used MiXCR to reprocess the reads, holding one entry per CDR3 protein. The repertoire holds approximately 1,100 distinct CDR3 sequences, with about 6% as singletons. The input for sequencing was CD8+ T cells from PBMCs, taken at baseline or after one month of anti-PD-1 therapy (not recorded which). The receptor set was obtained from a human donor with melanoma.

By share, this clonotype counts as medium-sized. The chain employs TRBV19 and TRBJ2-3; D is possibly TRBD1 or TRBD2 (6 bases each). This CDR3 has 17 residues. Germline V gives CDR1 LNHDA, CDR2 SQIVND (reference sequence). Trimming took off 5 bases at V and 2 bases at J, with 20 bases between the two ends. The CDR3 spells CASSPGGGKAFTDTQYF. CDR3 in DNA: TGTGCCAGTAGTCCCGGAGGGGGGAAGGCATTCACAGATACGCAGTATTTT.

This clonotype is medium-sized (0.01 to 0.1%) within its sample. The V and J genes are TRBV6-6 and TRBJ2-2; D is unclear. Germline-derived CDR1 and CDR2 are MNHNY and SVGAGI (reference sequence). Trimming cost V 0 bases and J 5 bases, with 10 bases left between them. This CDR3 region has 15 residues. The CDR3 sequence is CASSYSILGTGELFF. The CDR3 DNA reads as TGTGCCAGCAGTTACTCGATTCTGGGGACCGGGGAGCTGTTTTTT.

In this sample, this clonotype is medium-sized. The chain is built from TRBV28 and TRBJ2-2; D is undetermined. The germline V and J ends were trimmed by 2 bases and 1 base, with 8 bases remaining between them. The CDR3 has 15 amino acids. Germline V CDR1 and CDR2: MDHEN, SYDVKM. The CDR3 is CASSLLQENTGELFF. CDR3 nucleotides: TGTGCCAGCAGTTTACTCCAGGAGAACACCGGGGAGCTGTTTTTT.

Sample share makes this clonotype medium-sized. The chain is built from TRBV5-5 and TRBJ2-7; tentatively, D is TRBD1 (6 bases). V lost 0 bases, J lost 3 bases, and 13 bases lay in between. The CDR3 has 15 residues. From germline, CDR1 is SGHKS and CDR2 YYEKEE (reference sequence). CDR3 in amino acids: CASSLEQGIVYEQYF. The CDR3 coding sequence is TGTGCCAGCAGCTTGGAGCAGGGGATAGTCTACGAGCAGTACTTC.

This clonotype ranks as large (0.1 to 1%). The rearrangement uses TRBV28 and TRBJ1-1; TRBD1 is a possible D gene (5 bases). Deletions cut 6 bases from V and 0 bases from J, with 17 bases between. The germline CDR1 and CDR2 sequences are MDHEN and SYDVKM. This CDR3 has 16 amino acids. The CDR3 loop is CASSPLRDQMNTEAFF. CDR3 bases: TGTGCCAGCAGCCCTCTCCGGGACCAAATGAACACTGAAGCTTTCTTT.

Worth noting for this clonotype: This may stem from a read error, because a much larger clone lies one nucleotide away. The chain has TRBV6-2 or TRBV6-3 and TRBJ2-2, with D possibly called TRBD1 or TRBD2 (6 bases each). Germline-derived CDR1 and CDR2 are MNHEY and SVGEGT. The CDR3 extends over 15 amino acids. V was trimmed by 4 bases and J by 6 bases, leaving 15 bases between them. In DNA, the CDR3 is TGTGCCAGCAGTTTGGGACTGGGGGCCCCCGGGGAGCTGTTTTTT. Translation: CASSLGLGAPGELFF.

By proportion, this clonotype is large (0.1 to 1%). This chain joins TRBV9 and TRBJ2-1; D perhaps matches TRBD1 (6 bases). The CDR3 length is 16 residues. V lost 0 bases and J lost 8, with 18 bases in between. Germline-derived CDR1 and CDR2 are SGDLS and YYNGEE. The chain's CDR3 is CASSVEDSSVGDEQFF. Written as DNA, the CDR3 is TGTGCCAGCAGCGTAGAGGACAGCTCCGTCGGCGATGAGCAGTTCTTC.

By share, this clonotype ranks as medium-sized. V and J are TRBV4-1 and TRBJ2-5, with D perhaps matching TRBD2 (7 bases). Germline assignment: CDR1 MGHRA and CDR2 YSYEKL. V was clipped by 1 base and J by 5 bases, with 14 bases between them. CDR3 size: 15 residues. The CDR3 sequence is CASSQVSGGAETQYF. The CDR3 coding sequence is TGCGCCAGCAGCCAAGTTAGTGGGGGGGCGGAGACCCAGTACTTC.

This clonotype is labeled as medium-sized. The chain carries TRBV19 and TRBJ2-1; 9 nucleotides line up with TRBD2. V lost 5 bases, J lost 6 bases, and 5 bases stayed unmatched. There are 14 residues in the CDR3. Germline V gene data show CDR1 as LNHDA and CDR2 as SQIVND (reference sequence). The CDR3 region has the DNA TGTGCCAGTAGTTTGGCGGGGGGGTCCAATGAGCAGTTCTTC. It is translated as CASSLAGGSNEQFF.

This clonotype is large (0.1 to 1%) in the sample. This chain links TRBV27 with TRBJ2-5, with TRBD2 identical over 8 bases. The CDR3 totals 17 residues. Germline V lookup: CDR1 MNHEY, CDR2 SMNVEV (reference sequence). The junction had 15 bases not matched to a gene; V was cut back by 4 bases and J by 5 bases. The CDR3 DNA is TGTGCCAGCAGTTCTACTAGCGGTTGGGGGACGCGGGAGACCCAGTACTTC. Amino acids: CASSSTSGWGTRETQYF.

J is TRBJ2-1 and V is TRBV7-2; D unclear. V lost 3 bases to trimming and J lost 4 bases, with 7 bases between them. Per germline, CDR1 SGHTA and CDR2 FQGNSA. This CDR3 contains 13 residues. The CDR3 is CASSLDGYNEQFF. As DNA, the CDR3 is TGTGCCAGCAGCTTGGACGGGTACAATGAGCAGTTCTTC.

By proportion, this clonotype is medium-sized. The chain joins TRBV11-1 to TRBJ2-6; the D is unclear. Deletions cut 0 bases from V and 0 bases from J, with 9 bases between. CDR1 and CDR2 (germline): SGHAT, FQDESV (reference sequence). This CDR3 has 17 residues. The CDR3 loop reads CASSLAHQSSGANVLTF. DNA of the CDR3: TGTGCCAGCAGCTTAGCGCACCAGAGCTCTGGGGCCAACGTCCTGACTTTC.

In this sample, this clonotype is medium-sized (0.01 to 0.1%). The rearrangement joins TRBV19 to TRBJ1-1; 7 positions agree with TRBD1. CDR1 is LNHDA, CDR2 SQIVND, per germline (reference sequence). The CDR3 runs to 14 residues. The V gene end was trimmed by 6 bases and the J gene end by 1 base; junction bases not matched to a gene: 5. For the CDR3, the DNA is TGTGCCAGTAGACCTGGACAGGCGAACACTGAAGCTTTCTTT. Protein sequence: CASRPGQANTEAFF.

There are a few counts of this clonotype. The junction shows a germline mismatch at one end, possibly a read error. The chain employs TRBV19 and TRBJ1-1, with D unresolved. CDR3 length: 13 residues. Germline values: CDR1 LNHDA, CDR2 SQIVND (reference sequence). The CDR3 spells CASSMTGNTEAFF. The CDR3 DNA reads TGTGCCAGCAGTATGACCGGGAACACTGAAGCTTTCTTT.

This clonotype ranks as medium-sized. The genes are TRBV7-2 and TRBJ2-3; the match to TRBD1 covers 9 bases. The CDR3 is made up of 14 amino acids. Germline V gene data show CDR1 as SGHTA and CDR2 as FQGNSA. V shed 4 bases and J 4 bases; nucleotides not matched to a gene: 3. The CDR3 loop reads CASSSTGGADTQYF. The CDR3 DNA reads TGTGCCAGCAGCTCTACAGGGGGCGCAGATACGCAGTATTTT.

In its sample, this clonotype was seen a few times. Sequence at one end of the junction differs from germline and may be a read error. The rearrangement uses TRBV4-1 and TRBJ2-7; perhaps TRBD2 as D (7 bases). CDR3 length: 16 amino acids. Germline V gene data show CDR1 as MGHRA and CDR2 as YSYEKL. The chain's CDR3 is CASSQDGQGTIYEQYF. The DNA of the CDR3 is TGTGCCAGCAGCCAAGATGGCCAGGGGACTATCTACGAGCAGTACTTC.

This clonotype is termed large. The rearrangement links TRBV27 to TRBJ2-5, with D unclear. Per germline, CDR1 MNHEY and CDR2 SMNVEV (reference sequence). The CDR3 length is 15 residues. The germline V and J ends were trimmed by 3 bases and 1 base, with 12 bases remaining between them. For the CDR3, the DNA is TGTGCCAGCAGTTTCTTATTGGGTTTCCAAGAGACCCAGTACTTC. Translated: CASSFLLGFQETQYF.

Relative to its sample, this clonotype is medium-sized (0.01 to 0.1%). The chain carries TRBV2 and TRBJ2-7; 15 positions agree with TRBD2. Unmatched junction bases numbered 3, after V lost 5 bases and J lost 4 bases. Germline values: CDR1 SNHLY, CDR2 FYNNEI. The CDR3 covers 15 residues. This CDR3 is CASSYGLAGGYEQYF. For the CDR3, the DNA is TGTGCCAGCAGTTATGGACTAGCGGGGGGGTACGAGCAGTACTTC.

This clonotype qualifies as large (0.1 to 1%). The rearrangement uses TRBV4-1 and TRBJ2-7, with 10 bases fitting TRBD2. This CDR3 has 16 amino acids. V gave up 1 base and J gave up 2 bases; unmatched junction bases: 5. From germline, CDR1 is MGHRA and CDR2 YSYEKL. The CDR3 region has the DNA TGCGCCAGCAGCCAAGTTCAACTAGCGGGAACCTACGAGCAGTACTTC. Translated, it gives CASSQVQLAGTYEQYF.

Relative to its sample, this clonotype is large. The rearrangement joins TRBV19 to TRBJ1-1; D is ambiguous. The CDR3 is made up of 13 amino acids. Deletions cut 1 base from V and 4 bases from J, with 7 bases between. Germline V lookup: CDR1 LNHDA, CDR2 SQIVND (reference sequence). DNA of the CDR3: TGTGCCAGTAGTATAGGAGGCGGCACTGAAGCTTTCTTT. This gives the protein CASSIGGGTEAFF.

This clonotype is medium-sized. This chain joins TRBV28 and TRBJ2-3, with 9 positions matching TRBD2. V lost 6 bases, J lost 2 bases, and 6 bases stayed unmatched. CDR3 length: 15 residues. The V gene's germline CDR1 is MDHEN and CDR2 SYDVKM. The CDR3 nucleotides are TGTGCCAGCAGGGATAGCGGGGGCCACACAGATACGCAGTATTTT. This translates into CASRDSGGHTDTQYF.

By share of the sample, this clonotype is large. The chain combines TRBV5-5 with TRBJ2-1; 7 bases fit TRBD2. J lost 7 bases, V lost 0 bases, and 16 bases had no gene match. The CDR3 consists of 18 residues. CDR1 is SGHKS, CDR2 YYEKEE, per germline (reference sequence). Here the CDR3 DNA reads TGTGCCAGCAGCTTGGCCGACTTCCCTAGCGGACTATTAAATGAGCAGTTCTTC. This encodes CASSLADFPSGLLNEQFF.

This clonotype is large (0.1 to 1%). This chain connects TRBV19 to TRBJ2-4; no clear D gene. The CDR3 sequence is 13 residues long. Deletions cut 5 bases from V and 4 bases from J, with 9 bases between. CDR1 is LNHDA, CDR2 SQIVND, per germline (reference sequence). The CDR3: CASSAGRKNIQYF. The DNA for the CDR3 is TGTGCCAGTAGTGCAGGACGGAAAAACATTCAGTACTTC.

On this clonotype: Mismatch with germline at one junction end may stem from a read error. The chain carries TRBV4-1 and TRBJ2-3; 8 bases fit TRBD2. The CDR3 spans 15 residues. In germline, CDR1 is MGHRA, CDR2 YSYEKL. CDR3 sequence: CASSQFGGESDTQYF. The CDR3 DNA reads TGTGCCAGCAGCCAATTCGGGGGGGAGTCAGATACGCAGTATTTT.

This clonotype is deemed medium-sized. This chain uses TRBV19 with TRBJ1-1; D unclear. Trimming took 3 bases from V and 3 from J, leaving 8 bases between them. CDR1 LNHDA and CDR2 SQIVND come from the germline V gene (reference sequence). The CDR3 covers 13 residues. The CDR3 loop is CASSMDGDTEAFF. CDR3 sequence (DNA): TGTGCCAGTAGTATGGACGGGGACACTGAAGCTTTCTTT.

This clonotype is deemed large. V and J are TRBV24-1 and TRBJ2-1; 8 nucleotides match TRBD1. Trimming removed 3 bases from V and 7 bases from J; junction bases left unmatched: 7. The V gene's germline CDR1 is KGHDR and CDR2 SFDVKD. This CDR3 region has 15 residues. The DNA of the CDR3 is TGTGCCACCAGTGATACGGGACAGGCAAAAAATGAGCAGTTCTTC. This sequence encodes CATSDTGQAKNEQFF.

For this clonotype: Given a much more abundant clone one base away, this may be a read error. The chain recombines TRBV28 with TRBJ2-7, with D perhaps TRBD1 (6 bases). V lost 5 bases to trimming and J lost 3 bases, with 20 bases between them. The CDR3 is made up of 16 amino acids. Germline CDR1 and CDR2: MDHEN and SYDVKM. This chain's CDR3 is CASSADRGRGVYEQYF. CDR3 sequence (DNA): TGTGCCAGCAGTGCTGACCGGGGCAGGGGAGTCTACGAGCAGTACTTC. The entire variable domain, with the rest obtained from reference TRBV28 and TRBJ2-7, is as follows: DVKVTQSSRYLVKRTGEKVFLECVQDMDHENMFWYRQDPGLGLRLIYFSYDVKMKEKGDIPEGYSVSREKKERFSLILESASTNQTSMYLCASSADRGRGVYEQYFGPGTRLTVT.